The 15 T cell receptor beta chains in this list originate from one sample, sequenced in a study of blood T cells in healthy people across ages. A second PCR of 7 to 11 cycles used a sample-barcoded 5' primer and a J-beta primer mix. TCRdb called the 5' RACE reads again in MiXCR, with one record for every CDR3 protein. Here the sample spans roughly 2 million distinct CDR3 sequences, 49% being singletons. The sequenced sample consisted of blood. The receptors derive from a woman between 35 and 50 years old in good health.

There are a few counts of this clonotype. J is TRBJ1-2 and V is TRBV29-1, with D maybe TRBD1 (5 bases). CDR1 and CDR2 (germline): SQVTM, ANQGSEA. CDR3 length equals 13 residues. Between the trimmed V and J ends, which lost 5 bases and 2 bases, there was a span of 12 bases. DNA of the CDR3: TGCAGCGTTTTGGGGGTCGGAAACTATGGCTACACCTTC. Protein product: CSVLGVGNYGYTF.

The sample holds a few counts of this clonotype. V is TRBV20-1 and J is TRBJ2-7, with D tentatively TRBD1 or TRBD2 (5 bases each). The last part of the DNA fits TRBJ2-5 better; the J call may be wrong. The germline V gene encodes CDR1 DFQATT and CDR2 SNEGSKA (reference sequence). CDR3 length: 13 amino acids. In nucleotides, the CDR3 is TGCAGTGTCCTGAGTAGACAGCGGGAGACCCAGTACTTC. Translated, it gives CSVLSRQRETQYF.

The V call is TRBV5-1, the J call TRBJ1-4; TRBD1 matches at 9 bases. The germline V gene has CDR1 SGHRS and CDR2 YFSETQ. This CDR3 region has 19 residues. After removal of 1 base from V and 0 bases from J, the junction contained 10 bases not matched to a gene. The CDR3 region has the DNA TGCGCCAGCAGCTTGCTTCCGGGACAGGGAGCCACAACTAATGAAAAACTGTTTTTT. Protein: CASSLLPGQGATTNEKLFF.

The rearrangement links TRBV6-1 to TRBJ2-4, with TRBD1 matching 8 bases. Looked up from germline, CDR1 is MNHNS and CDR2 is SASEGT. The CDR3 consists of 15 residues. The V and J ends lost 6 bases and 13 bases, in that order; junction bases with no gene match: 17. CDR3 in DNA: TGTGCCAGCAGGAAACTTGGGACAGGATTGGAAGAGCAGTACTTC. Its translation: CASRKLGTGLEEQYF.

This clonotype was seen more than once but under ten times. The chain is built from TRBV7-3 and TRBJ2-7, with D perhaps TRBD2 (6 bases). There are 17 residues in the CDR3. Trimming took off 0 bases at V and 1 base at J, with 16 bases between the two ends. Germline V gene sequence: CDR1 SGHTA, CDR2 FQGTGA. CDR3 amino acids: CASSLTPRTKESYEQYF. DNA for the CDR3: TGTGCCAGCAGCTTAACGCCGCGGACTAAGGAATCCTACGAGCAGTACTTC.

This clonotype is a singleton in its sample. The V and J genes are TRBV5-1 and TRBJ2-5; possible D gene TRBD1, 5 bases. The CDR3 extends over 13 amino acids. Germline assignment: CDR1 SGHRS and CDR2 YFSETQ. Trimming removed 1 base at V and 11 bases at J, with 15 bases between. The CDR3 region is CASSLTGMVEQYF. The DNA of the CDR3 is TGCGCCAGCAGCTTGACAGGAATGGTTGAGCAGTACTTC.

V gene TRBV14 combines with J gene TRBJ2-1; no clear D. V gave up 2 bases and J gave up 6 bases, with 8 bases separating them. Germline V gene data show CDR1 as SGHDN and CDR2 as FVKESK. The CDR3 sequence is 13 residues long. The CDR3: CASSQYNTNEQFF. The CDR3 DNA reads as TGTGCCAGCAGCCAATATAACACCAATGAGCAGTTCTTC. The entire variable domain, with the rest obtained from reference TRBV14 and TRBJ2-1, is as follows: EAGVTQFPSHSVIEKGQTVTLRCDPISGHDNLYWYRRVMGKEIKFLLHFVKESKQDESGMPNNRFLAERTGGTYSTLKVQPAELEDSGVYFCASSQYNTNEQFFGPGTRLTVL.

CDR3 in DNA: TGTGCCGCAAGAGACTCCCCTGGGGCAGATACGCAGTATTTT. Protein product: CAARDSPGADTQYF. The rearrangement joins TRBV25-1 to TRBJ2-3; D gene uncertain. The V end lost 11 bases, the J end lost 4 bases, and 19 bases lay between the germline ends. The CDR3 has 14 residues. Germline loops: CDR1 MGHDK, CDR2 SYGVNS.

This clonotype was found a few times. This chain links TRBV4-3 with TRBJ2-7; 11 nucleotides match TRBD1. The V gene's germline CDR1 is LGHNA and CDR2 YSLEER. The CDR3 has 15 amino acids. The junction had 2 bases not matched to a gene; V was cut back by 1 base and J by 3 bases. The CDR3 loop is CASSQGTGGRYEQYF. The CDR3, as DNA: TGCGCCAGCAGCCAAGGGACAGGGGGCCGCTACGAGCAGTACTTC.

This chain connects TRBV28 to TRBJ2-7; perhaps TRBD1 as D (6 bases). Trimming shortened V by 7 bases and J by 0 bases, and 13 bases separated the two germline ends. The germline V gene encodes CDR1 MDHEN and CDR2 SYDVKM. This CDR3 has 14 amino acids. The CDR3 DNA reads TGTGCCAGCATTAGTGGACAGAGCTCCTACGAGCAGTACTTC. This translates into CASISGQSSYEQYF. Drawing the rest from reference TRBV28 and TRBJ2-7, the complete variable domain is DVKVTQSSRYLVKRTGEKVFLECVQDMDHENMFWYRQDPGLGLRLIYFSYDVKMKEKGDIPEGYSVSREKKERFSLILESASTNQTSMYLCASISGQSSYEQYFGPGTRLTVT.

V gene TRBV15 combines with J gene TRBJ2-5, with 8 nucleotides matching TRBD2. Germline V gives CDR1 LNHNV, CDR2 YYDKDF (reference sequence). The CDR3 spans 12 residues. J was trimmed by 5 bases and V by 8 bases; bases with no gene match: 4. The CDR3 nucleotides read TGTGCCACCGGAAAGCGGGAGGAGACCCAGTACTTC. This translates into CATGKREETQYF.

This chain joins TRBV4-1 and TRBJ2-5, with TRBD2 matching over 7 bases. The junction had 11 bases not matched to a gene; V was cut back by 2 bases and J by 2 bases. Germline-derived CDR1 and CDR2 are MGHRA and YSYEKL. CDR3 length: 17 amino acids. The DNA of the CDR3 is TGCGCCAGCAGCCAAAAGTTCCCATACGGGGGGCAAGAGACCCAGTACTTC. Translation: CASSQKFPYGGQETQYF.

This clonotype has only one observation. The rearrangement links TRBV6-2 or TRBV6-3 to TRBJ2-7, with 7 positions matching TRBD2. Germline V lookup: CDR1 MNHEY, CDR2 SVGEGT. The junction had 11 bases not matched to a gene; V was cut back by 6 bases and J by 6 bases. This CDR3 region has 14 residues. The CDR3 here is CASSIKRGASEQYF. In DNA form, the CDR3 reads TGTGCCAGCAGCATCAAGCGGGGCGCGAGCGAGCAGTACTTC.

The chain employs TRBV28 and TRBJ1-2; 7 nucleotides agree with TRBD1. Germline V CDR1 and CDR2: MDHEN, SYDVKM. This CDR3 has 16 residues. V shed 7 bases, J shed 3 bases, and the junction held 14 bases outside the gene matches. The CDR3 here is CASIPLIRQGDYGYTF. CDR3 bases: TGTGCCAGCATCCCGCTGATTCGACAGGGTGACTATGGCTACACCTTC.

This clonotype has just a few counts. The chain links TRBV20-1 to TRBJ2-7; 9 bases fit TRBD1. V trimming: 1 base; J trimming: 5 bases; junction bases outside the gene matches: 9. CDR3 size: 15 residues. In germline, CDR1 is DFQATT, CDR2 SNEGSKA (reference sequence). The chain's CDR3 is CSARGLGQGVHEQYF. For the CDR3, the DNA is TGCAGTGCTAGAGGTCTGGGACAGGGCGTCCACGAGCAGTACTTC.